The entry that follows covers one TCR beta chain sequence. The sample is drawn from a study of T cell changes during pregnancy in multiple sclerosis. Profiling relied on immunoSEQ multiplex PCR, and the TCRdb table lists in-frame clones only, not all of them. The sample lists under 50,000 clones, about 90% occurring once. The ends were cut back, 5 bases at V and 2 bases at J, with 18 bases in the middle. The CDR3 is 16 residues long. Germline V gives CDR1 SGHAT, CDR2 FQNNGV. The sample consisted of CD4+ T cells from peripheral blood mononuclear cells, taken in the second trimester of pregnancy. The sequence was collected from a female donor in good health, enrolled as a control in a pregnancy study. This chain connects TRBV11-2 to TRBJ1-1; D is uncertain. The CDR3 DNA follows: TGTGCCAGCAGCCCAAACCAACCAGGAAGTAACACTGAAGCTTTCTTT. Translated, it gives CASSPNQPGSNTEAFF. Complete variable domain (other parts from reference TRBV11-2 and TRBJ1-1): EAGVAQSPRYKIIEKRQSVAFWCNPISGHATLYWYQQILGQGPKLLIQFQNNGVVDDSQLPKDRFSAERLKGVDSTLKIQPAKLEDSAVYLCASSPNQPGSNTEAFFGQGTRLTVV.